This T cell receptor (beta chain) originates from a study of T cell clonality in common variable immunodeficiency. Study results and caveats: Reportedly, TCR beta sequences from common variable immunodeficiency showed fewer deletions and N-nucleotide insertions.

This clone was observed many times. Antigen specificity is unknown. The CDR3 end falls 3 residues outside the read, so it is completed with the germline J gene. The CDR3 runs to 10 residues. CDR1 MDHEN and CDR2 SYDVKM come from the germline V gene. Profiling relied on immunoSEQ multiplex PCR, and the TCRdb table lists in-frame clones only, not all of them. This repertoire holds roughly 42,000 clones, and none appear only once. The sequencing sample was made of peripheral blood mononuclear cells. The clonotype was recovered from a human donor with common variable immunodeficiency. The chain combines TRBV28 with TRBJ1-1; tentative D call: TRBD1 (5 bases). The CDR3 DNA, read in part, is TGTGCCAGCGGGGCCCTAGGA. As protein: CASGALG. The complete CDR3 protein is CASGALGAFF.